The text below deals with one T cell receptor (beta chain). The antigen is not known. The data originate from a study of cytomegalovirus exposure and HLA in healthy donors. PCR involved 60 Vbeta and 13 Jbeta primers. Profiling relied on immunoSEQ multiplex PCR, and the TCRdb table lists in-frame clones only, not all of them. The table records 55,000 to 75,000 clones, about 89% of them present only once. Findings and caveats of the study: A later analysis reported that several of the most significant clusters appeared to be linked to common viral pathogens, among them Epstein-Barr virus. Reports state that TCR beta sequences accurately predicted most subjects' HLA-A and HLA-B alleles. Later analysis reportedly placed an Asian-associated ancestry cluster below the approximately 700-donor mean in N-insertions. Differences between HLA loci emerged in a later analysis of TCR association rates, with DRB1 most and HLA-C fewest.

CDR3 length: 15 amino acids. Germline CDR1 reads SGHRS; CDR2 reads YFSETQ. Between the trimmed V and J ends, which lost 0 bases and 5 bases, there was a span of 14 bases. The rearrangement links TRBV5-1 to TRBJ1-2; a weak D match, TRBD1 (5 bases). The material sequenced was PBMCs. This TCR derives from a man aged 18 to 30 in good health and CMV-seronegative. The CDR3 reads CASSLAGDGGYGYTF. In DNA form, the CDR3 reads TGCGCCAGCAGCTTGGCCGGGGACGGGGGGTATGGCTACACCTTC.